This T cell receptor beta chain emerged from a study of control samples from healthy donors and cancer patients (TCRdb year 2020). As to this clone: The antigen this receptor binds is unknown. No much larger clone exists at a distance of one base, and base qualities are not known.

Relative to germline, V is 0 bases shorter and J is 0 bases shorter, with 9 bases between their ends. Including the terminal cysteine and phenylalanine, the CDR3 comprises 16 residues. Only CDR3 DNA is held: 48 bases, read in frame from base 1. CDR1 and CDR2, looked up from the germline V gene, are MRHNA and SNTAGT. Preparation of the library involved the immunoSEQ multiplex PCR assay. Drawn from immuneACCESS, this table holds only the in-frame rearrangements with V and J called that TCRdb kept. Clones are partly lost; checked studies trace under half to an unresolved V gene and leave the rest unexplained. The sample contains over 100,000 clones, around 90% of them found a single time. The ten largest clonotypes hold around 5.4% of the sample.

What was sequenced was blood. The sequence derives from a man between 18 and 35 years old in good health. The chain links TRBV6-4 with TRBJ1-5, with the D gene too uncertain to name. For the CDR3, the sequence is CASSDSGGDSNQPQHF. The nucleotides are TGTGCCAGCAGTGACTCGGGCGGAGATAGCAATCAGCCCCAGCATTTT.